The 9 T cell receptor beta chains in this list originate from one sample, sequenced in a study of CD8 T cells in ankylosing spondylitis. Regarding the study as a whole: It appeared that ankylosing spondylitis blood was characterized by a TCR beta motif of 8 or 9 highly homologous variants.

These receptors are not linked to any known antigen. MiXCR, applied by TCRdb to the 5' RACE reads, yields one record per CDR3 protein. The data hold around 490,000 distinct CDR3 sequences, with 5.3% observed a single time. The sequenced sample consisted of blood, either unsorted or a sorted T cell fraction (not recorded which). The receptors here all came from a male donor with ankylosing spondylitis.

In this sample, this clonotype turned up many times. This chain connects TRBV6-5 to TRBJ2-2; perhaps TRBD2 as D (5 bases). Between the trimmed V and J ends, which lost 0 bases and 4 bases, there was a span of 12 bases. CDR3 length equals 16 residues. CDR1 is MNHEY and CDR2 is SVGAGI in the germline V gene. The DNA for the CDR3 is TGTGCCAGCAGTTACTCCCTCATAGGAGGCACCGGGGAGCTGTTTTTT. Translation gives CASSYSLIGGTGELFF.

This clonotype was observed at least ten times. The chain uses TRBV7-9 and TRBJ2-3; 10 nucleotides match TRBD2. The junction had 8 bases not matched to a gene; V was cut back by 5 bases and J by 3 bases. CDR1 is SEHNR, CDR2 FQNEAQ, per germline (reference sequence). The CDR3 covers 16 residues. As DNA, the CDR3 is TGTGCCAGCAGCGTATTAGCGGGAGGATGGACAGATACGCAGTATTTT. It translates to CASSVLAGGWTDTQYF.

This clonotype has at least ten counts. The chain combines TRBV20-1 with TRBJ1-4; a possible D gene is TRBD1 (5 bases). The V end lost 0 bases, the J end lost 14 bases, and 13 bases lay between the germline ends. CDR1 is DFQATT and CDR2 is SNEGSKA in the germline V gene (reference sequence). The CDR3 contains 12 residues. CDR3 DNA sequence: TGCAGTGCTAGAGAGAGGGACTTATATCTGTTTTTT. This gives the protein CSARERDLYLFF.

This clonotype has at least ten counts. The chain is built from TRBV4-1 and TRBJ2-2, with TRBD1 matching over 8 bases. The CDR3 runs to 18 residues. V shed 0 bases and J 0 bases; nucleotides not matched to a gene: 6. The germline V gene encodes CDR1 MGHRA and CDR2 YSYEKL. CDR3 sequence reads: CASSQDWDRFANTGELFF. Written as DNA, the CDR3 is TGCGCCAGCAGCCAAGATTGGGACAGGTTCGCGAACACCGGGGAGCTGTTTTTT.

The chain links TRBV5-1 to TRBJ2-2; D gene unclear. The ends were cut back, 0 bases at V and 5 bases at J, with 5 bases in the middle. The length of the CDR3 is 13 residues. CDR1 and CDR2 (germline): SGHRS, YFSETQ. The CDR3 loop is CASSLAMTGELFF. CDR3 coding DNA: TGCGCCAGCAGCTTGGCCATGACCGGGGAGCTGTTTTTT.

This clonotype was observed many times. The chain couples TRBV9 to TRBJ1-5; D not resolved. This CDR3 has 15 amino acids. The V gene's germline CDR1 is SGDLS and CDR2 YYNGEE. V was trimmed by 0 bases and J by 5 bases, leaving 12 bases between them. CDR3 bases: TGTGCCAGCAGCGTAGAAGGGAGGGAGCATCAGCCCCAGCATTTT. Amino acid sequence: CASSVEGREHQPQHF.

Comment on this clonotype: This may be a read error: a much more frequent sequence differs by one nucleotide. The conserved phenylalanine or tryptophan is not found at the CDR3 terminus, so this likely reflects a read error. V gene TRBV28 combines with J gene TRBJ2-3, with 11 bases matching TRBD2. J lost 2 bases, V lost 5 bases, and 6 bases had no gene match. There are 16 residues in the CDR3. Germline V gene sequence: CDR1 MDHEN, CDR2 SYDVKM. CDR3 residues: CASSPGLAVPTDTQYL. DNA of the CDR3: TGTGCCAGCAGTCCGGGACTAGCGGTACCCACAGATACGCAGTATTTA.

CDR3 coding DNA: TGCGCCAGCAGCTCATCGGGACTAGCGGGTCTTCAAGAGACCCAGTACTTC. Translated, it gives CASSSSGLAGLQETQYF. The chain employs TRBV5-1 and TRBJ2-5; 12 bases agree with TRBD2. Per the germline V gene, CDR1 is SGHRS and CDR2 is YFSETQ. V shed 3 bases and J 2 bases; nucleotides not matched to a gene: 8. This CDR3 comprises 17 residues.

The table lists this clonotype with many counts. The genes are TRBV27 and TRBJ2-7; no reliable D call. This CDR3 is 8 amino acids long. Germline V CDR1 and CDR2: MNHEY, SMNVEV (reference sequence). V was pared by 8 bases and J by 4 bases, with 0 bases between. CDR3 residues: CASYEQYF. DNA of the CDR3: TGTGCCAGCTACGAGCAGTACTTC.